The clone carrying this TCR beta chain appeared a few times. No antigen is known for it. This specimen belongs to a study of T-cell reconstitution after alpha-beta-depleted transplantation in children. General study results and limits: Some patients owed their high day-60 TCRbeta diversity to surviving recipient T cells and thymic progenitors. After one year, T-cell counts and TCRbeta diversity mostly came from new T cells. Alpha-beta T cells present about two months after transplant were reported to originate from several hundred expanded graft clones.

Construction of the TCRbeta library involved unique molecular identifiers. From the PCR reads, TCRdb called clonotypes with MiXCR, one entry per CDR3 protein. The sample lists 500,000 to 750,000 distinct CDR3 sequences; 10% to 15% were seen once. The CDR3 extends over 14 amino acids. In germline, CDR1 is SGHRS, CDR2 YFSETQ. Deletions cut 0 bases from V and 8 bases from J, with 14 bases between. Specimen: PBMCs, mostly from graft donor cells, collected 360 days after TCRalphabeta/CD19-depleted stem cell transplant. The chain joins TRBV5-1 to TRBJ1-1; D gene unclear. The TCR was taken from a male patient younger than 18 who had a stem cell transplant for acute myeloid leukemia, so the T cells may come from the graft donor. The CDR3 nucleotides are TGCGCCAGCAGCTTGGCCGTGGGGTTGGCGGAAGCTTTCTTT. This translates into CASSLAVGLAEAFF.